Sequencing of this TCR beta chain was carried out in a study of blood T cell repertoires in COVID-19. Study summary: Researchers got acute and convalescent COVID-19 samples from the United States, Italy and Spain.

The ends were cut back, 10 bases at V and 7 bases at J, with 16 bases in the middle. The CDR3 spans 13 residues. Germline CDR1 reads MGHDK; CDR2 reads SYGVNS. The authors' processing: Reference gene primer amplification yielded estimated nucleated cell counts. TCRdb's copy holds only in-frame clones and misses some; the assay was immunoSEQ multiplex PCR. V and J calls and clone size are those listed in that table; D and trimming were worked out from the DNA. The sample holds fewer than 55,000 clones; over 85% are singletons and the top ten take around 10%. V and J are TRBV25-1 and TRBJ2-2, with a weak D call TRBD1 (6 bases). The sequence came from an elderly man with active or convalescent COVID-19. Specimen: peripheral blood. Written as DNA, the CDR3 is TGTGCCACCAATTCAGGGGCGATCGGGGAGCTGTTTTTT. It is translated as CATNSGAIGELFF. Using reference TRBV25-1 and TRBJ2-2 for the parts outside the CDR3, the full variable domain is EADIYQTPRYLVIGTGKKITLECSQTMGHDKMYWYQQDPGMELHLIHYSYGVNSTEKGDLSSESTVSRIRTEHFPLTLESARPSHTSQYLCATNSGAIGELFFGEGSRLTVL.